This is a list of T cell receptor beta chains from one sample in a study of T cell changes during pregnancy in multiple sclerosis. The assay was immunoSEQ multiplex PCR, and TCRdb's table has in-frame clones only and misses some. The sample records fewer than 150,000 clones, roughly 97% being singletons. The sequenced sample was peripheral blood, obtained after pregnancy. The source is a female donor with multiple sclerosis, enrolled in a pregnancy study. Both conserved end residues are part of each CDR3. The D gene is left open where the match is weak. Clone size is shown for a subset of rows, as once, few, many or a class of expanded clone.

d_gene	len	v_gene	abundance	j_gene	CDR3aa	CDR3nt
.	17	TRBV10-3	.	TRBJ1-2	CAISESFGGDANYGYTF	TGTGCCATCAGTGAGTCTTTTGGGGGGGACGCCAACTATGGCTACACCTTC
TRBD1	14	TRBV30	.	TRBJ2-3	CAYSTGMDTDTQYF	TGTGCCTACTCGACAGGGATGGACACAGATACGCAGTATTTT
.	13	TRBV7-8	.	TRBJ1-3	CASRQGAGNTIYF	TGTGCCAGCAGGCAGGGCGCTGGAAACACCATATATTTT
TRBD2	17	TRBV4-3	.	TRBJ2-1	CASSHSPGGSGWNEQFF	TGCGCCAGCAGCCATTCCCCCGGGGGGAGTGGGTGGAATGAGCAGTTCTTC
TRBD1	15	TRBV5-1	.	TRBJ2-7	CASRVDREWTYEQYF	TGCGCCAGTAGAGTAGACAGGGAATGGACCTACGAGCAGTACTTC
.	15	TRBV6-5	.	TRBJ1-2	CASSYEGRANYGYTF	TGTGCCAGCAGTTACGAAGGGAGAGCTAACTATGGCTACACCTTC
TRBD2	16	TRBV25-1	.	TRBJ2-7	CASSESGGRRSREQYF	TGTGCCAGCAGTGAATCGGGGGGGCGTCGTTCACGGGAGCAGTACTTC
TRBD2	15	TRBV28	.	TRBJ2-7	CASTGGLGVSYEQYF	TGTGCCAGCACCGGGGGACTAGGGGTATCCTACGAGCAGTACTTC
.	14	TRBV11-2	once	TRBJ2-7	CASSRGGSLYEQYF	TGTGCCAGCAGCCGGGGTGGCTCCCTCTACGAGCAGTACTTC
.	16	TRBV9	.	TRBJ2-5	CASSNRDKSVGETQYF	TGTGCCAGCAGCAACCGGGACAAGAGTGTAGGGGAGACCCAGTACTTC
.	14	TRBV6-1	.	TRBJ1-5	CASRDSRSNQPQHF	TGTGCCAGCAGAGACAGTCGAAGTAATCAGCCCCAGCATTTT
.	15	TRBV6-6	.	TRBJ2-1	CAGAGGLGFYNEQFF	TGTGCCGGAGCAGGGGGACTGGGGTTTTACAATGAGCAGTTCTTC